This passage covers 16 T cell receptor beta chains from one sample sequenced in a study of type 1 and type 2 diabetes patients. PCR was run on genomic DNA. A primer set of 30 forward and 13 reverse primers amplified the CDR3. TCRdb analysed the multiplex PCR reads with MiXCR anew, one entry per CDR3 protein. The sample shows more than 250,000 distinct CDR3 sequences, around 47% of them seen only once. Specimen: peripheral blood mononuclear cells (PBMCs). The receptors derive from a man between 18 and 35 years old with type 2 diabetes.

This clonotype was found a few times. The rearrangement joins TRBV10-2 to TRBJ2-7, with TRBD2 identical over 11 bases. The CDR3 covers 15 residues. Trimming cost V 5 bases and J 2 bases; bases outside gene matches: 5. Germline CDR1 reads WSHSY; CDR2 reads SAAADI. CDR3 bases: TGCGCCAGCAGTTCTGGACTAGCGGGCCCCTACGAGCAGTACTTC. Encoded protein: CASSSGLAGPYEQYF.

This chain joins TRBV19 and TRBJ1-4; tentatively, D is TRBD1 (5 bases). V lost 6 bases to trimming and J lost 7 bases, with 15 bases between them. Germline V gives CDR1 LNHDA, CDR2 SQIVND (reference sequence). The CDR3 covers 14 residues. The chain's CDR3 is CASSKTVGGEKLFF. Written as DNA, the CDR3 is TGTGCCAGTAGCAAGACAGTGGGGGGTGAAAAACTGTTTTTT.

The chain has TRBV7-3 and TRBJ2-1; either TRBD1 or TRBD2 may fit D (5 bases each). Per the germline V gene, CDR1 is SGHTA and CDR2 is FQGTGA. V lost 9 bases to trimming and J lost 11 bases, with 20 bases between them. The CDR3 consists of 13 residues. The CDR3 loop is CASSPEDIRKQFF. In DNA, the CDR3 is TGTGCCAGTAGCCCGGAGGACATCCGGAAGCAGTTCTTC.

This clonotype was counted a few times. The chain links TRBV19 to TRBJ1-2; D perhaps matches TRBD1 (5 bases). Germline lookup yields CDR1 LNHDA and CDR2 SQIVND (reference sequence). Trimming took off 11 bases at V and 5 bases at J, with 15 bases between the two ends. The CDR3 contains 12 residues. The CDR3 DNA reads TGTGCCGTTGCCCCAGGGATGTATGGCTACACCTTC. It specifies CAVAPGMYGYTF.

This chain links TRBV2 with TRBJ1-3; D not certain. The CDR3 sequence is 17 residues long. Germline V CDR1 and CDR2: SNHLY, FYNNEI. V gave up 3 bases and J gave up 5 bases, with 20 bases separating them. Here the CDR3 reads CASSEGRAVAGRNTIYF. In DNA, the CDR3 is TGTGCCAGCAGTGAGGGTCGGGCGGTCGCGGGTAGAAACACCATATATTTT.

CDR3 loop: CASGSDRSTRPNYGYTF. The CDR3 bases are TGTGCCAGCGGTTCCGACAGGTCAACCAGACCTAACTATGGCTACACCTTC. The chain uses TRBV6-5 and TRBJ1-2, with D possibly matching TRBD1 (6 bases). Germline V gene data show CDR1 as MNHEY and CDR2 as SVGAGI. Trimming took 8 bases from V and 0 from J, leaving 22 bases between them. This CDR3 has 17 amino acids.

The rearrangement links TRBV5-5 to TRBJ2-5; 9 bases agree with TRBD2. The J call may not be correct, given that the DNA end is closer to TRBJ2-1. The germline V gene has CDR1 SGHKS and CDR2 YYEKEE (reference sequence). There are 18 residues in the CDR3. Here the CDR3 DNA reads TGTGCCAGCAGTGGGTTAGGTAGCGGGAGTGACCTTAGGAATGAGCAGTTCTTC. As protein: CASSGLGSGSDLRNEQFF.

The V call is TRBV5-1, the J call TRBJ2-7, with D perhaps TRBD1 (6 bases). V was trimmed by 2 bases and J by 7 bases, leaving 10 bases between them. This CDR3 has 12 amino acids. The V gene's germline CDR1 is SGHRS and CDR2 YFSETQ. The CDR3: CASSLQGGEQYF. CDR3 nucleotides: TGCGCCAGCAGCTTACAGGGTGGGGAGCAGTACTTC.

The chain combines TRBV28 with TRBJ2-5; 8 positions agree with TRBD2. The CDR3 spans 15 residues. Trimming at V came to 1 base and at J to 3 bases, leaving 4 bases not matched to a gene. Germline CDR1 and CDR2: MDHEN and SYDVKM. In DNA, the CDR3 is TGTGCCAGCAGTTTATCGGGAGGGCCTAAAGAGACCCAGTACTTC. It translates to CASSLSGGPKETQYF.

This clonotype showed up just a few times. This chain links TRBV27 with TRBJ2-7; the D gene is possibly TRBD2 (5 bases). CDR3 length equals 17 residues. CDR1 and CDR2 (germline): MNHEY, SMNVEV (reference sequence). V lost 0 bases to trimming and J lost 3 bases, with 18 bases between them. The CDR3 here is CASSLSGSYGVGYEQYF. The DNA for the CDR3 is TGTGCCAGCAGTTTATCGGGTTCGTACGGGGTGGGCTACGAGCAGTACTTC.

This clonotype was observed a few times. The V gene is TRBV24-1, the J gene TRBJ2-5; 8 positions agree with TRBD2. This CDR3 has 17 amino acids. CDR1 and CDR2 from the germline V gene are KGHDR and SFDVKD. The V gene end was trimmed by 2 bases and the J gene end by 3 bases; junction bases not matched to a gene: 10. The CDR3 is CATSDSSGGAPKETQYF. The CDR3 coding sequence is TGTGCCACCAGTGATTCATCCGGGGGGGCGCCCAAAGAGACCCAGTACTTC.

This clonotype was observed a few times. This chain links TRBV19 with TRBJ1-1; D gene unclear. Germline CDR1 is LNHDA and CDR2 is SQIVND (reference sequence). The CDR3 length is 13 residues. V dropped 7 bases and J dropped 2 bases, with 11 bases sitting between them. This CDR3 is CASMIPQNTEAFF. The CDR3, as DNA: TGTGCCAGTATGATCCCACAAAACACTGAAGCTTTCTTT.

About this clonotype: This may come from a read error, since a much larger clone is one base off. This chain links TRBV7-2 with TRBJ2-7; tentatively, D is TRBD2 (5 bases). Trimming took 4 bases from V and 4 from J, leaving 14 bases between them. Germline V gene data show CDR1 as SGHTA and CDR2 as FQGNSA. The CDR3 loop spans 14 amino acids. The CDR3 DNA follows: TGTGCCAGCAGCTCCGGAGCAGAGGGATACGAGCAGTACTTC. The encoded protein is CASSSGAEGYEQYF.

This chain uses TRBV5-1 with TRBJ2-1, with D perhaps TRBD1 (6 bases). The CDR3 extends over 15 amino acids. Germline lookup yields CDR1 SGHRS and CDR2 YFSETQ. V shed 3 bases and J shed 0 bases, with 10 bases lying between them. This CDR3 reads CASSSEQGSYNEQFF. The CDR3 region has the DNA TGCGCCAGCAGCTCAGAACAGGGCTCCTACAATGAGCAGTTCTTC. The full variable domain, rest sourced from reference TRBV5-1 and TRBJ2-1, is KAGVTQTPRYLIKTRGQQVTLSCSPISGHRSVSWYQQTPGQGLQFLFEYFSETQRNKGNFPGRFSGRQFSNSRSEMNVSTLELGDSALYLCASSSEQGSYNEQFFGPGTRLTVL.

Ten or more counts support this clonotype. The genes are TRBV2 and TRBJ2-5, with D hard to call. The ends were cut back, 10 bases at V and 4 bases at J, with 4 bases in the middle. This CDR3 contains 9 residues. CDR1 and CDR2 (germline): SNHLY, FYNNEI. CDR3 bases: TGTGCCACCACAGAGACCCAGTACTTC. Translating gives CATTETQYF.

The V gene is TRBV15, the J gene TRBJ2-7; weak D call: TRBD1 (6 bases). Germline CDR1 LNHNV, CDR2 YYDKDF (reference sequence). The CDR3 runs 14 residues. Trimming removed 6 bases from V and 2 bases from J, with 14 bases in between. The CDR3 spells CATRQTGATYEQYF. The CDR3 DNA follows: TGTGCCACCAGACAGACAGGAGCAACCTACGAGCAGTACTTC.